This section outlines one T cell receptor (beta chain) sequence together with its context. What it binds is not known. The source of the sample is a study of cytomegalovirus exposure and HLA in healthy donors. Both 60 Vbeta primers and 13 Jbeta primers went into the PCR. TCRdb keeps only in-frame clones here, not all; method: immunoSEQ multiplex PCR. The table lists around 160,000 clones, 70% to 75% of them singletons. The CDR3 extends over 13 amino acids. In germline, CDR1 is KGHSH, CDR2 LQKENI. V was shortened by 3 bases and J by 11 bases, with 16 bases between the two germline ends. General study findings and limits: Prior analysis indicated that the majority of TCR beta V segments exhibited productivity approximately 90% or approximately 30% of the time.

The sequenced material came from PBMCs. J is TRBJ1-1 and V is TRBV18; D perhaps matches TRBD1 (5 bases). The sequence derives from a man younger than 35 in good health and CMV-seropositive. The CDR3: CASSPDPAGNAFF. The DNA for the CDR3 is TGTGCCAGCTCACCGGACCCCGCAGGGAATGCTTTCTTT.